These 20 T cell receptor beta chains were sequenced from one sample in a study of T cells in Graves' hyperthyroidism and ophthalmopathy. TCR beta CDR3 region amplification was performed from RNA transcripts. First-round RT-PCR targeting the TCR CDR3 was performed with the HTBI primer set. TCRdb ran MiXCR on the multiplex PCR reads and lists one entry per CDR3 protein. The top ten clones hold around 7.7% of a sample with a few hundred thousand distinct CDR3 sequences, approximately 44% of them seen once. The specimen sequenced was peripheral blood or thyroid tissue (not recorded which). Receptors were obtained from a woman aged 18-29 years with Graves' hyperthyroidism.

In its sample, this clonotype was seen many times. The chain employs TRBV3-1 and TRBJ1-1, with D maybe TRBD1 (5 bases). V gave up 5 bases and J gave up 1 base, with 11 bases separating them. This CDR3 region has 14 residues. The germline gives CDR1 LGHDT, CDR2 YNNKEL (reference sequence). In nucleotides, the CDR3 is TGTGCCAGCAGCGAACGGACAACGAACACTGAAGCTTTCTTT. It translates to CASSERTTNTEAFF. The full variable domain, its missing parts supplied by reference TRBV3-1 and TRBJ1-1, is DTAVSQTPKYLVTQMGNDKSIKCEQNLGHDTMYWYKQDSKKFLKIMFSYNNKELIINETVPNRFSPKSPDKAHLNLHINSLELGDSAVYFCASSERTTNTEAFFGQGTRLTVV.

The chain couples TRBV9 to TRBJ1-4, with a weak D call TRBD1 (6 bases). Germline assignment: CDR1 SGDLS and CDR2 YYNGEE. The CDR3 contains 16 residues. Trimming stripped 3 bases from V and 8 bases from J, with 20 bases between. The CDR3 coding sequence is TGTGCCAGCAGCGCTGAAGGTCGGGACAACCGGGAAAAACTGTTTTTT. This translates into CASSAEGRDNREKLFF.

This clonotype was seen at least ten times. CDR3 loop: CSARQGNTIYF. For the CDR3, the DNA is TGCAGTGCTAGACAAGGAAACACCATATATTTT. V gene TRBV20-1 combines with J gene TRBJ1-3; D ambiguous. V gave up 2 bases and J gave up 4 bases, with 3 bases separating them. This CDR3 is built from 11 residues. Germline CDR1 is DFQATT and CDR2 is SNEGSKA (reference sequence).

This clonotype was detected ten times or more. The chain links TRBV24-1 to TRBJ1-2; D is unclear. The CDR3 sequence is 12 residues long. V lost 6 bases, J lost 2 bases, and 6 bases lay in between. Germline CDR1 is KGHDR and CDR2 is SFDVKD. This CDR3 reads CATSPGNYGYTF. CDR3 in DNA: TGTGCCACCAGTCCGGGAAACTATGGCTACACCTTC.

The chain joins TRBV2 to TRBJ2-7; 10 bases match TRBD1. The CDR3 runs to 13 residues. CDR1 is SNHLY and CDR2 is FYNNEI in the germline V gene. The V and J ends lost 10 bases and 6 bases, in that order; junction bases with no gene match: 9. For the CDR3, the DNA is TGTGCCACCCAGGGGGGACAGGGGCTCGAGCAGTACTTC. Protein product: CATQGGQGLEQYF.

On this clonotype itself: A much larger clone lies a single base off, so this may be a read error. The chain links TRBV3-1 to TRBJ2-2; TRBD2 might be the D (6 bases). Germline V gene lookup returns CDR1 LGHDT and CDR2 YNNKEL (reference sequence). This CDR3 spans 14 amino acids. In nucleotides, the CDR3 is TGTGCCAGCAACCAAGGTGCTAGCACCGGGGGGCTGTTTTTT. It codes for CASNQGASTGGLFF.

This clonotype was detected ten times or more. V is TRBV20-1 and J is TRBJ1-2; no reliable D call. Germline lookup yields CDR1 DFQATT and CDR2 SNEGSKA (reference sequence). The CDR3 runs to 14 residues. The V end was cut by 6 bases, the J end by 4 bases, with 18 bases between. CDR3 region: CSAGRTSSTYGYTF. DNA of the CDR3: TGCAGTGCGGGTCGGACCTCCTCTACCTATGGCTACACCTTC.

The gene calls are TRBV29-1 and TRBJ1-4; TRBD1 matches 7 bases. The V segment lost 8 bases and the J segment 6 bases; nucleotides outside the gene matches: 6. The CDR3 is 12 residues long. From germline, CDR1 is SQVTM and CDR2 ANQGSEA. CDR3 nucleotides: TGCAGCTTAGACAGGGAGGATGAAAAACTGTTTTTT. Translating gives CSLDREDEKLFF.

This clonotype was seen ten or more times. The chain employs TRBV19 and TRBJ2-7, with TRBD2 matching over 9 bases. The junction had 3 bases not matched to a gene; V was cut back by 4 bases and J by 5 bases. Per germline, CDR1 LNHDA and CDR2 SQIVND (reference sequence). The CDR3 has 13 amino acids. The CDR3 spells CASSRGLADEQYF. The CDR3 DNA follows: TGTGCCAGTAGTAGGGGACTAGCCGACGAGCAGTACTTC.

The chain has TRBV20-1 and TRBJ1-2; TRBD1 is a possible D gene (6 bases). V was cut by 0 bases and J by 6 bases, with 14 bases left in between. Germline V lookup: CDR1 DFQATT, CDR2 SNEGSKA (reference sequence). This CDR3 contains 14 residues. The CDR3 nucleotides read TGCAGTGCTAGAGATGGGGGGGGCGCGGATGGCTACACCTTC. It is translated as CSARDGGGADGYTF.

This chain uses TRBV30 with TRBJ1-4; D gene ambiguous. CDR3 length equals 14 residues. V lost 2 bases and J 4 bases, leaving 11 bases between the germline ends. CDR1 and CDR2 from the germline V gene are GTSNPN and SVGIG (reference sequence). The CDR3 nucleotides read TGTGCCTGGAGTCTAGGAGGCGTTAATGAAAAACTGTTTTTT. It is translated as CAWSLGGVNEKLFF.

CDR3 residues: CATSEGDGEYQYF. The CDR3 DNA follows: TGTGCCACCAGTGAGGGGGACGGAGAGTACCAGTACTTC. The chain has TRBV24-1 and TRBJ2-5; perhaps D is TRBD1 or TRBD2 (5 bases each). The CDR3 contains 13 residues. V was cut by 4 bases and J by 10 bases, with 15 bases left in between. Germline V gives CDR1 KGHDR, CDR2 SFDVKD.

The gene calls are TRBV11-2 and TRBJ2-7, with TRBD1 matching over 10 bases. The CDR3 spans 13 residues. In germline, CDR1 is SGHAT, CDR2 FQNNGV. The CDR3 nucleotides read TGTGCTAGACCGAGGACAGGGGGAAACGAGCAGTACTTC. Translating it yields CARPRTGGNEQYF.

This clonotype was observed many times. This sequence joins TRBV7-8 and TRBJ1-5; 11 bases line up with TRBD1. With V trimmed by 1 base and J by 6 bases, 8 bases remained unmatched. In germline, CDR1 is SGHVS, CDR2 FQNEAQ. The CDR3 has 17 amino acids. The CDR3 spells CASSLERTGGSSQPQHF. In DNA form, the CDR3 reads TGTGCCAGCAGCTTAGAGCGGACAGGGGGCTCGAGTCAGCCCCAGCATTTT.

The chain has TRBV20-1 and TRBJ2-3; TRBD2 aligns across 9 bases. In germline, CDR1 is DFQATT, CDR2 SNEGSKA (reference sequence). The ends lost 6 bases at V and 9 bases at J; junction bases unmatched: 10. This CDR3 comprises 13 residues. The CDR3 here is CSAPYSGSGTQYF. The DNA of the CDR3 is TGCAGTGCCCCGTATAGCGGGAGTGGCACGCAGTATTTT.

The gene calls are TRBV7-2 and TRBJ2-2; no reliable D call. Germline CDR1 reads SGHTA; CDR2 reads FQGNSA. The CDR3 covers 11 residues. The V gene lost 2 bases and the J gene lost 9 bases, with 4 bases spanning the gap. This CDR3 reads CASSLSRELFF. The CDR3 DNA reads as TGTGCCAGCAGCTTAAGCCGGGAGCTGTTTTTT. Full variable domain (missing parts from reference TRBV7-2 and TRBJ2-2): GAGVSQSPSNKVTEKGKDVELRCDPISGHTALYWYRQSLGQGLEFLIYFQGNSAPDKSGLPSDRFSAERTGGSVSTLTIQRTQQEDSAVYLCASSLSRELFFGEGSRLTVL.

In its sample, this clonotype was seen many times. CDR3 coding DNA: TGTGCCACCAGTGATGACAGGGGCAATCAGCCCCAGCATTTT. Residues: CATSDDRGNQPQHF. The chain has TRBV24-1 and TRBJ1-5; 7 nucleotides agree with TRBD1. Trimming at V came to 3 bases and at J to 2 bases, leaving 0 bases not matched to a gene. The CDR3 extends over 14 amino acids. Germline assignment: CDR1 KGHDR and CDR2 SFDVKD.

The chain joins TRBV29-1 to TRBJ1-2; D is undetermined. V lost 8 bases, J lost 4 bases, and 20 bases lay in between. CDR3 size: 14 residues. Germline values: CDR1 SQVTM, CDR2 ANQGSEA. The CDR3 region is CSTRLLAGTYGYTF. The CDR3 nucleotides read TGCAGCACCCGACTTCTAGCGGGCACCTATGGCTACACCTTC.

The CDR3 region is CSARQGGAFF. DNA for the CDR3: TGCAGCGCTAGACAGGGGGGAGCTTTCTTT. The V and J genes are TRBV29-1 and TRBJ1-1, with TRBD1 matching 9 bases. The trim removed 7 bases at V and 10 bases at J, leaving 4 bases unmatched. Germline V gene lookup returns CDR1 SQVTM and CDR2 ANQGSEA. The CDR3 has 10 residues.

The sample holds a few counts of this clonotype. V is TRBV2 and J is TRBJ2-3; tentative D call: TRBD1 (6 bases). The CDR3 is 13 residues long. CDR1 and CDR2 (germline): SNHLY, FYNNEI. Trimming took 10 bases from V and 2 from J, leaving 13 bases between them. The CDR3 reads CATTGQLTDTQYF. As DNA, the CDR3 is TGTGCCACTACAGGGCAGCTCACAGATACGCAGTATTTT.